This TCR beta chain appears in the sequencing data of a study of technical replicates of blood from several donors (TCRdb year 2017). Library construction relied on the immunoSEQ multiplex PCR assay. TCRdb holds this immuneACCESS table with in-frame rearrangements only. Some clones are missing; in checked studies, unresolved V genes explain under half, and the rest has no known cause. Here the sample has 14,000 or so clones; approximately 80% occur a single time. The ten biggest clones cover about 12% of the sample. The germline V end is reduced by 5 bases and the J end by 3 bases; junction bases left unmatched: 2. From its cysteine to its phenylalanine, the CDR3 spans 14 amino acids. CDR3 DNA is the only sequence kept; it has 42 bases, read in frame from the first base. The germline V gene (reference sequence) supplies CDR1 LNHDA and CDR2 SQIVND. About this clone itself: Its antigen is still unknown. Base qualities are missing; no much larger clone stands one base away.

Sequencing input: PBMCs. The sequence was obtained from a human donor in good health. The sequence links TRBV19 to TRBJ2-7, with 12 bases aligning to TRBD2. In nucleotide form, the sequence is TGTGCCAGTAGTGTGACTAGCGGGAGCTACGAGCAGTACTTC. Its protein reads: CASSVTSGSYEQYF.